This T cell receptor (beta chain) was obtained from a study of blood T cell repertoires in COVID-19. Trimming shortened V by 5 bases and J by 6 bases, and 17 bases separated the two germline ends. The CDR3 sequence is 15 residues long. The germline gives CDR1 SNHLY, CDR2 FYNNEI. As handled by the study authors: From reference gene primer amplification, estimates of nucleated cell counts were derived. Assay used: immunoSEQ multiplex PCR; TCRdb lists only in-frame clones, some missing. Clone size and V and J calls were adopted from that table, with D and trimming inferred from the DNA. The data show some 70,000 clones, with more than 70% seen just once and over 4.5% held by the top ten.

The sequencing sample was made of peripheral blood. V gene TRBV2 combines with J gene TRBJ2-4; D is possibly TRBD1 (6 bases). The TCR originated in a man aged 50 or older with active COVID-19. In DNA form, the CDR3 reads TGTGCCAGCAGTAGTGGGTGGGGGCTGGGAAACATTCAGTACTTC. Translated: CASSSGWGLGNIQYF.